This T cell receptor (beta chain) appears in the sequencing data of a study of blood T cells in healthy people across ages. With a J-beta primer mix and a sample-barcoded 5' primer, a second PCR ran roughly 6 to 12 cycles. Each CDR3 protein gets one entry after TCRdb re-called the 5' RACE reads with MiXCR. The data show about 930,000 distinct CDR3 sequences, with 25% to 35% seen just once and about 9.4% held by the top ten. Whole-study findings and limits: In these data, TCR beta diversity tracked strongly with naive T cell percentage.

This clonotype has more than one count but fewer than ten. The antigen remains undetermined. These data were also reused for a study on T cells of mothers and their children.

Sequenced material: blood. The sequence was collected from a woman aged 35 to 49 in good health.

Written as DNA, the CDR3 is TGTGCCACCAGTGATTTCGGGGACGGGGAGACCCAGTACTTC. Its protein product is CATSDFGDGETQYF. The J gene is TRBJ2-5, the V gene TRBV24-1, with D possibly called TRBD1 or TRBD2 (5 bases each). With 1 base removed from V and 5 bases from J, the gap between germline ends came to 10 bases. Germline assignment: CDR1 KGHDR and CDR2 SFDVKD. The CDR3 covers 14 residues.